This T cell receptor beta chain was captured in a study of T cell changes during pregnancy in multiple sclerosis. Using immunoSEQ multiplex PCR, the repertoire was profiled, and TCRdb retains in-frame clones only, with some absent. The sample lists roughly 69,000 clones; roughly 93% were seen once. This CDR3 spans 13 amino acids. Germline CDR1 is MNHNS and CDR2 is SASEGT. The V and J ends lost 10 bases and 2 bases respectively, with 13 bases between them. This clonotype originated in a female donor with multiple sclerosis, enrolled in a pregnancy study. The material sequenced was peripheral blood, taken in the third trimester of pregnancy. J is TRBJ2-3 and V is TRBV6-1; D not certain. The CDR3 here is CATSYIFTDTQYF. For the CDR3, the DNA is TGTGCCACCAGCTATATCTTCACAGATACGCAGTATTTT.